This TCR beta chain was profiled in a study of cytomegalovirus exposure and HLA in healthy donors. Study-level findings and limits: Subsequent analysis showed first-cohort TCR clusters tending to co-occur in more than 95 validation repertoires.

Regarding this clone: As yet, its antigen is unknown.

Data came from immunoSEQ multiplex PCR; TCRdb stores just in-frame clones and leaves some out. The table includes about 110,000 clones, approximately 96% detected once. Separate from the approximately 700-subject first cohort was the approximately 120-subject validation cohort, to which the donors belonged. Germline V lookup: CDR1 LGHNA, CDR2 YNFKEQ. The CDR3 has 14 residues. V lost 4 bases and J lost 2, with 9 bases in between. The clonotype was recovered from a woman aged 18-30 years in good health and CMV-seronegative. V and J are TRBV4-2 and TRBJ1-5; D perhaps matches TRBD1 (6 bases). The sequencing sample was made of PBMCs. The CDR3 region is CASSPYRGNQPQHF. The CDR3 DNA sequence: TGTGCCAGCAGCCCGTACAGGGGCAATCAGCCCCAGCATTTT.